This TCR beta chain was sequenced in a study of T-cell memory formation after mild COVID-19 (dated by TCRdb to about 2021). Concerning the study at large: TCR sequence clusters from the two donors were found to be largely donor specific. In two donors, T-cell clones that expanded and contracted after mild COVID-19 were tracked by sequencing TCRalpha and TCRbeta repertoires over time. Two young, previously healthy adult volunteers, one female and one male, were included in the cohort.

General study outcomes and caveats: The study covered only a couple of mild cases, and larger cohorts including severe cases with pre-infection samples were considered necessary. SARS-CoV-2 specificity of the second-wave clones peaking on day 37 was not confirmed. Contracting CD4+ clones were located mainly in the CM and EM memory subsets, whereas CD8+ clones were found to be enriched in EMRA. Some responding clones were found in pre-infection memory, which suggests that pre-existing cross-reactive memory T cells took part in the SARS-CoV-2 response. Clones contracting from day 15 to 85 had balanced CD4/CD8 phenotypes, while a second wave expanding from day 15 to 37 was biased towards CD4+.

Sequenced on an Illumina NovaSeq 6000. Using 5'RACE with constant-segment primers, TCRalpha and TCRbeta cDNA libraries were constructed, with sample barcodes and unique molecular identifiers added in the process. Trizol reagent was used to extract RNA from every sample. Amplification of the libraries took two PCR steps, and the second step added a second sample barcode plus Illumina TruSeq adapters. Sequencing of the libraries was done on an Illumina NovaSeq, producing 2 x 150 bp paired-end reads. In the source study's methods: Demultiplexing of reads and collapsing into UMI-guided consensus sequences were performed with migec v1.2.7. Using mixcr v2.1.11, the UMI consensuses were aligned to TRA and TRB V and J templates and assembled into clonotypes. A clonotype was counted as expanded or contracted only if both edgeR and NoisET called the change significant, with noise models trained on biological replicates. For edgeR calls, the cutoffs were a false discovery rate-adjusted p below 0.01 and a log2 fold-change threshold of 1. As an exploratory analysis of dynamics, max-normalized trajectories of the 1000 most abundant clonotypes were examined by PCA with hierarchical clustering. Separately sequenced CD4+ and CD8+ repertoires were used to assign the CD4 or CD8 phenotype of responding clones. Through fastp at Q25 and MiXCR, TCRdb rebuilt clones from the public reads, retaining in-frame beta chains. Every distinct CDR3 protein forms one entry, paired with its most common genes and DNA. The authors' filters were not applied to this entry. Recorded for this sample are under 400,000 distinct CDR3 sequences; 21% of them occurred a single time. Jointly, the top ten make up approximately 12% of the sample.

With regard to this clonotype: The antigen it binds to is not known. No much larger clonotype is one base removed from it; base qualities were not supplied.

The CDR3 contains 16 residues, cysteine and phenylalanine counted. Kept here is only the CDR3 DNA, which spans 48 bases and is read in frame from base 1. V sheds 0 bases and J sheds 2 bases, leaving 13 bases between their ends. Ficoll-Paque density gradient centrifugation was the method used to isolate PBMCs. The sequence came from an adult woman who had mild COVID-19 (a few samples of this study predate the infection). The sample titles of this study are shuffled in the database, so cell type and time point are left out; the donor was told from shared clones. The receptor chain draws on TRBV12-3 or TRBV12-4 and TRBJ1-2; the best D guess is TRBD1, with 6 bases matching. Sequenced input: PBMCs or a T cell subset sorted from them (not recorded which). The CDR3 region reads CASSLAVRQGNYGYTF. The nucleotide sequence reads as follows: TGTGCCAGCAGTTTAGCGGTTAGGCAGGGGAACTATGGCTACACCTTC.